Shown below are 25 T cell receptor beta chains from a single sample sequenced in a study of cytomegalovirus exposure and HLA in healthy donors. A multiplex PCR was run with 60 Vbeta primers and 13 Jbeta primers. Repertoires were generated with immunoSEQ multiplex PCR, while TCRdb's copy carries only in-frame clones and drops some. This sample has about 150,000 clones, with about 79% found just once. The source material was PBMCs. All receptors derive from a female donor in good health and CMV-seropositive.

The rearrangement uses TRBV4-1 and TRBJ2-7; 10 nucleotides line up with TRBD1. V trimming: 7 bases; J trimming: 4 bases; junction bases outside the gene matches: 10. This CDR3 has 15 residues. CDR1 is MGHRA and CDR2 is YSYEKL in the germline V gene. In DNA, the CDR3 is TGCGCCAGCACGCCGACTCCGGGACAGGGGTACGAGCAGTACTTC. It encodes CASTPTPGQGYEQYF.

The rearrangement links TRBV7-2 to TRBJ2-7; possible D gene TRBD2, 6 bases. V was shortened by 1 base and J by 2 bases, with 15 bases between the two germline ends. This CDR3 contains 16 residues. The germline V gene has CDR1 SGHTA and CDR2 FQGNSA. The CDR3: CASSLDRQAGTYEQYF. The CDR3 coding sequence is TGTGCCAGCAGCTTAGATCGGCAGGCGGGGACCTACGAGCAGTACTTC.

The chain recombines TRBV10-2 with TRBJ1-5; D not resolved. CDR1 is WSHSY, CDR2 SAAADI, per germline. CDR3 length: 14 amino acids. The ends were cut back, 0 bases at V and 4 bases at J, with 7 bases in the middle. The CDR3 DNA sequence: TGCGCCAGCAGTGAGTCATCCCAAAATCAGCCCCAGCATTTT. This codes for CASSESSQNQPQHF.

V is TRBV19 and J is TRBJ1-1; 9 nucleotides agree with TRBD1. The junction had 5 bases not matched to a gene; V was cut back by 1 base and J by 5 bases. The germline V gene has CDR1 LNHDA and CDR2 SQIVND (reference sequence). There are 15 residues in the CDR3. CDR3 nucleotide sequence: TGTGCCAGTAGTATAGCCGGGACAGGGAGGACTGAAGCTTTCTTT. It encodes CASSIAGTGRTEAFF. Combining the CDR3 with reference TRBV19 and TRBJ1-1 gives the whole variable domain DGGITQSPKYLFRKEGQNVTLSCEQNLNHDAMYWYRQDPGQGLRLIYYSQIVNDFQKGDIAEGYSVSREKKESFPLTVTSAQKNPTAFYLCASSIAGTGRTEAFFGQGTRLTVV.

The sample holds a few counts of this clone. This chain uses TRBV6-1 with TRBJ2-3, with a tentative D call TRBD2 (5 bases). Trimming took off 4 bases at V and 0 bases at J, with 11 bases between the two ends. CDR3 length equals 15 residues. Germline values: CDR1 MNHNS, CDR2 SASEGT. CDR3 in amino acids: CASSGARGSTDTQYF. In DNA, the CDR3 is TGTGCCAGCAGTGGCGCACGAGGGAGCACAGATACGCAGTATTTT.

The chain is built from TRBV19 and TRBJ2-5; the match to TRBD1 covers 11 bases. CDR1 and CDR2 from the germline V gene are LNHDA and SQIVND (reference sequence). With V trimmed by 1 base and J by 6 bases, 7 bases remained unmatched. CDR3 length equals 16 residues. The CDR3 DNA sequence: TGTGCCAGTAGTATAGGAGGGACAGGGGGTTCGAAGACCCAGTACTTC. Translating gives CASSIGGTGGSKTQYF.

The table lists this clone with a few counts. This sequence joins TRBV19 and TRBJ2-6; TRBD1 might be the D (5 bases). The germline V gene encodes CDR1 LNHDA and CDR2 SQIVND (reference sequence). The CDR3 spans 19 residues. V lost 7 bases and J lost 2, with 24 bases in between. The CDR3 sequence: CASKGNRDRESPGANVLTF. CDR3 bases: TGTGCCAGTAAGGGGAACCGTGACAGAGAATCCCCTGGGGCCAACGTCCTGACTTTC.

This clone was detected only once. This chain links TRBV19 with TRBJ1-6; TRBD1 agrees at 8 bases. The ends lost 5 bases at V and 10 bases at J; junction bases unmatched: 4. The CDR3 has 13 amino acids. In germline, CDR1 is LNHDA, CDR2 SQIVND (reference sequence). This CDR3 is CASSGQGLSPLHF. CDR3 coding DNA: TGTGCCAGTAGTGGACAGGGACTGTCACCCCTCCACTTT.

This chain connects TRBV6-5 to TRBJ2-5; a weak D match, TRBD2 (6 bases). Germline V gives CDR1 MNHEY, CDR2 SVGAGI. Trimming removed 8 bases at V and 5 bases at J, with 18 bases between. The CDR3 totals 14 residues. The chain's CDR3 is CASSQGGPGETQYF. The CDR3 nucleotides are TGTGCCAGCTCCCAAGGAGGGCCGGGCGAGACCCAGTACTTC.

The gene calls are TRBV19 and TRBJ2-2; unclear D gene. Trimming took off 6 bases at V and 7 bases at J, with 12 bases between the two ends. The CDR3 runs 13 residues. Germline CDR1 reads LNHDA; CDR2 reads SQIVND (reference sequence). The CDR3 protein is CASSRTSGGELFF. The CDR3, as DNA: TGTGCCAGTAGCAGAACCTCGGGCGGGGAGCTGTTTTTT.

The rearrangement uses TRBV7-9 and TRBJ2-7, with D possibly TRBD1 on 5 matching bases. Germline V gene lookup returns CDR1 SEHNR and CDR2 FQNEAQ (reference sequence). The CDR3 totals 15 residues. Trimming took off 4 bases at V and 1 base at J, with 14 bases between the two ends. The CDR3 protein is CASSSPRQPSYEQYF. In nucleotides, the CDR3 is TGTGCCAGCAGCTCCCCCCGACAGCCGTCCTACGAGCAGTACTTC. The full variable domain, completed using reference TRBV7-9 and TRBJ2-7, is DTGVSQNPRHKITKRGQNVTFRCDPISEHNRLYWYRQTLGQGPEFLTYFQNEAQLEKSRLLSDRFSAERPKGSFSTLEIQRTEQGDSAMYLCASSSPRQPSYEQYFGPGTRLTVT.

This sequence joins TRBV7-9 and TRBJ2-5; 8 bases line up with TRBD2. Germline loops: CDR1 SEHNR, CDR2 FQNEAQ (reference sequence). The ends lost 2 bases at V and 2 bases at J; junction bases unmatched: 4. This CDR3 is built from 15 residues. CDR3: CASSLLLAEQETQYF. CDR3 nucleotide sequence: TGTGCCAGCAGCTTATTACTAGCGGAACAAGAGACCCAGTACTTC.

The chain links TRBV6-5 to TRBJ2-1; D is uncertain. The CDR3 sequence is 15 residues long. The germline CDR1 and CDR2 sequences are MNHEY and SVGAGI. V gave up 8 bases and J gave up 2 bases, with 16 bases separating them. The CDR3 spells CASPYMGKTYNEQFF. The CDR3 nucleotides are TGTGCCAGCCCCTATATGGGCAAAACCTACAATGAGCAGTTCTTC.

The J gene is TRBJ2-1, the V gene TRBV5-1; TRBD2 matches at 10 bases. V was pared by 5 bases and J by 0 bases, with 8 bases of the junction left unmatched. The germline CDR1 and CDR2 sequences are SGHRS and YFSETQ. The CDR3 spans 17 residues. This chain's CDR3 is CASRDTSGVSSYNEQFF. The CDR3 coding sequence is TGCGCCAGCAGGGATACTAGCGGGGTGAGCTCCTACAATGAGCAGTTCTTC.

J is TRBJ2-1 and V is TRBV7-9; D is possibly TRBD1 (6 bases). Germline assignment: CDR1 SEHNR and CDR2 FQNEAQ (reference sequence). The CDR3 contains 15 residues. V gave up 4 bases and J gave up 4 bases, with 14 bases separating them. The CDR3 here is CASSSPDSLYNEQFF. The CDR3, as DNA: TGTGCCAGCAGCTCTCCGGACAGCCTTTACAATGAGCAGTTCTTC.

With regard to this clone: Other DNA sequences within the sample encode an identical CDR3. The chain has TRBV5-1 and TRBJ2-7; weak D call: TRBD1 (6 bases). Trimming took 1 base from V and 2 from J, leaving 10 bases between them. Germline loops: CDR1 SGHRS, CDR2 YFSETQ. The CDR3 contains 14 residues. In DNA form, the CDR3 reads TGCGCCAGCAGCTTGTTGGACAGTACCTACGAGCAGTACTTC. This sequence encodes CASSLLDSTYEQYF.

The chain is built from TRBV27 and TRBJ1-5, with D maybe TRBD1 (5 bases). Germline CDR1 MNHEY, CDR2 SMNVEV (reference sequence). Trimming cost V 0 bases and J 2 bases, with 8 bases left between them. This CDR3 comprises 15 residues. CDR3 loop: CASSLSVGGNQPQHF. In nucleotides, the CDR3 is TGTGCCAGCAGTTTATCGGTAGGGGGCAATCAGCCCCAGCATTTT.

This chain links TRBV9 with TRBJ2-1; a possible D gene is TRBD2 (6 bases). The CDR3 covers 18 residues. Trimming left V 4 bases short and J 0 bases short, with 20 bases between. The germline V gene encodes CDR1 SGDLS and CDR2 YYNGEE. The CDR3 here is CASSLLGGLSDSYNEQFF. The CDR3 nucleotides are TGTGCCAGCAGCCTCCTGGGGGGACTGTCGGACTCCTACAATGAGCAGTTCTTC. Based on the CDR3 plus reference TRBV9 and TRBJ2-1, the full variable domain is DSGVTQTPKHLITATGQRVTLRCSPRSGDLSVYWYQQSLDQGLQFLIQYYNGEERAKGNILERFSAQQFPDLHSELNLSSLELGDSALYFCASSLLGGLSDSYNEQFFGPGTRLTVL.

The chain combines TRBV7-6 with TRBJ1-5; D is ambiguous. V lost 3 bases and J 3 bases, leaving 6 bases between the germline ends. CDR1 is SGHVS, CDR2 FNYEAQ, per germline. The CDR3 sequence is 13 residues long. The CDR3 here is CASSFGYNQPQHF. In DNA form, the CDR3 reads TGTGCCAGCAGCTTCGGGTACAATCAGCCCCAGCATTTT.

The gene calls are TRBV5-1 and TRBJ2-1; the match to TRBD2 covers 13 bases. CDR1 is SGHRS, CDR2 YFSETQ, per germline. V dropped 0 bases and J dropped 5; count of bases not matched to a gene: 5. The length of the CDR3 is 17 residues. In DNA form, the CDR3 reads TGCGCCAGCAGCTTGGCTACTAGCGGGGGGGGTCACAATGAGCAGTTCTTC. Protein: CASSLATSGGGHNEQFF.

In DNA, the CDR3 is TGTGCCAGCAGTTCCCTTCAGTGGCAGTTGAATCAGCCCCAGCATTTT. Translated: CASSSLQWQLNQPQHF. The chain is built from TRBV12-1 and TRBJ1-5; whether TRBD1, the table's D call, matches the DNA was not checked. TRBV12-1 is a recognized pseudogene. The CDR3 sequence is 16 residues long.

The chain has TRBV5-1 and TRBJ1-2, with D possibly matching TRBD1 (5 bases). The CDR3 runs to 14 residues. Germline loops: CDR1 SGHRS, CDR2 YFSETQ. The V end lost 0 bases, the J end lost 6 bases, and 12 bases lay between the germline ends. CDR3 sequence: CASSLASGKHGYTF. Written as DNA, the CDR3 is TGCGCCAGCAGCTTGGCATCAGGGAAACATGGCTACACCTTC.

The chain is built from TRBV7-2 and TRBJ1-5; D is unclear. V lost 1 base and J 3 bases, leaving 13 bases between the germline ends. This CDR3 has 16 residues. Germline CDR1 SGHTA, CDR2 FQGNSA. The CDR3 region is CASSLGRRPINQPQHF. CDR3 nucleotides: TGTGCCAGCAGCTTAGGGAGGCGACCGATCAATCAGCCCCAGCATTTT. Drawing the rest from reference TRBV7-2 and TRBJ1-5, the complete variable domain is GAGVSQSPSNKVTEKGKDVELRCDPISGHTALYWYRQSLGQGLEFLIYFQGNSAPDKSGLPSDRFSAERTGGSVSTLTIQRTQQEDSAVYLCASSLGRRPINQPQHFGDGTRLSIL.

The J gene is TRBJ2-3, the V gene TRBV7-6; D is perhaps TRBD1 (7 bases). Trimming removed 7 bases at V and 2 bases at J, with 25 bases between. Germline CDR1 reads SGHVS; CDR2 reads FNYEAQ. The length of the CDR3 is 18 residues. The CDR3 is CASTQYGGGTDFTDTQYF. CDR3 DNA: TGTGCCAGCACCCAATACGGGGGCGGGACAGATTTCACAGATACGCAGTATTTT.

This clone was counted a few times. The CDR3 DNA reads TGCGCCAGCAGCCCTGGACTAGCGGGAGCGGAGACCCAGTACTTC. Its protein product is CASSPGLAGAETQYF. This rearrangement joins TRBV5-1 to TRBJ2-5; 13 nucleotides line up with TRBD2. The germline V gene has CDR1 SGHRS and CDR2 YFSETQ. This CDR3 spans 15 amino acids. Trimming cost V 4 bases and J 5 bases; bases outside gene matches: 5.